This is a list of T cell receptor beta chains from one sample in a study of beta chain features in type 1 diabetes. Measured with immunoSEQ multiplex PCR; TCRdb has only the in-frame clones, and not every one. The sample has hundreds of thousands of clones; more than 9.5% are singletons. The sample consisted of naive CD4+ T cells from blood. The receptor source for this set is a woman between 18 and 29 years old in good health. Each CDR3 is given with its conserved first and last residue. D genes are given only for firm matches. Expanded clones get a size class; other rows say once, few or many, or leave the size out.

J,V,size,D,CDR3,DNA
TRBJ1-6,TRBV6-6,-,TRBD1,CASSRDSLSYNSPLHF,TGTGCCAGCAGTCGGGACAGCCTCTCCTATAATTCACCCCTCCACTTT
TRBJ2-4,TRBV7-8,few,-,CASSWNRGLAKNIQYF,TGTGCCAGCAGCTGGAATAGAGGGCTAGCCAAAAACATTCAGTACTTC
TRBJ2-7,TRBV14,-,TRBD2,CASRNSGSRYEQYF,TGTGCCAGCAGAAATAGCGGGAGCCGGTACGAGCAGTACTTC
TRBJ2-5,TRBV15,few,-,CATKGPFGRYQETQYF,TGTGCCACCAAGGGGCCATTCGGGCGGTACCAAGAGACCCAGTACTTC
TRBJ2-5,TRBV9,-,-,CASSTPGAGTQYF,TGTGCCAGCAGCACTCCAGGGGCTGGGACCCAGTACTTC
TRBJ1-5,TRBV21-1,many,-,CASSKGYRFNQPQHF,TGTGCCAGCAGCAAAGGATACAGGTTCAATCAGCCCCAGCATTTT
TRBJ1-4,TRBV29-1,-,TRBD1,CSAGQGKLFF,TGCAGCGCAGGACAGGGAAAACTGTTTTTT
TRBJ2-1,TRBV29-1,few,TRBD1,CRAHHRGAAWGEQFF,TGCCGCGCCCACCACAGGGGGGCGGCTTGGGGTGAGCAGTTCTTC
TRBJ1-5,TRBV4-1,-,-,CASSRFFRVPDQPQHF,TGCGCCAGCAGCCGGTTCTTTAGGGTACCCGATCAGCCCCAGCATTTT
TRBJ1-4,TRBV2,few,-,CASNGQTNEKLFF,TGTGCCAGCAATGGACAGACAAATGAAAAACTGTTTTTT
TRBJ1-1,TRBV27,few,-,CASTSNRVGTEAFF,TGTGCCAGCACATCGAACAGGGTTGGGACTGAAGCTTTCTTT
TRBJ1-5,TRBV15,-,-,CATSRNPAGIRNQPQHF,TGTGCCACCAGCAGAAACCCGGCGGGGATTCGCAATCAGCCCCAGCATTTT
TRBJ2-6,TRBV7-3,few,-,CASSLSFSGANVLTF,TGTGCCAGCAGCTTAAGTTTTTCTGGGGCCAACGTCCTGACTTTC
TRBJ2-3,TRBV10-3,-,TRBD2,CAISRLAGDLDTQYF,TGTGCCATCAGCAGACTAGCGGGGGACCTAGATACGCAGTATTTT
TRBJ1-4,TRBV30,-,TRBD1,CAWNRGEKLFF,TGTGCCTGGAACAGGGGTGAAAAACTGTTTTTT
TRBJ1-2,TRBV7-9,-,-,CASSPRTTGGYGYTF,TGTGCCAGCAGCCCAAGGACGACAGGAGGCTATGGCTACACCTTC
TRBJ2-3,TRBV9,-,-,CASSVGGEQYF,TGTGCCAGCAGCGTAGGTGGGGAGCAGTATTTT
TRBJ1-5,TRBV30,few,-,CAWSALGAQPQHF,TGTGCCTGGAGTGCCTTGGGGGCCCAGCCCCAGCATTTT
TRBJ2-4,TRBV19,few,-,CASSPGPKRGAKNIQYF,TGTGCCAGTAGTCCGGGACCCAAAAGGGGCGCCAAAAACATTCAGTACTTC
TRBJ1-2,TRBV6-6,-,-,CASSYDRMVNYGYTF,TGTGCCAGCAGTTACGACAGGATGGTGAACTATGGCTACACCTTC
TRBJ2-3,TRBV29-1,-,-,CSVEEGRVATDTQYF,TGCAGCGTTGAAGAAGGCAGAGTTGCAACAGATACGCAGTATTTT
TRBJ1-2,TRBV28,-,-,CASSLFEGLYGYTF,TGTGCCAGCAGTCTCTTTGAAGGACTTTATGGCTACACCTTC
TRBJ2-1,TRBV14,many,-,CASSLQAGGGQFF,TGTGCCAGCAGCCTCCAGGCCGGAGGGGGGCAGTTCTTC
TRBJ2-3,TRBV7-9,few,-,CASSLVADTQYF,TGTGCCAGCAGCTTAGTGGCCGATACGCAGTATTTT
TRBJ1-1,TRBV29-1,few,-,CSAQQGRNTEAFF,TGCAGCGCCCAACAGGGTCGGAACACTGAAGCTTTCTTT
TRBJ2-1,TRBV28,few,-,CASSFTRLEQFF,TGTGCCAGCAGTTTTACTAGGCTTGAGCAGTTCTTC
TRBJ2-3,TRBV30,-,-,CAWGLGIDTQYF,TGTGCCTGGGGATTGGGGATAGATACGCAGTATTTT
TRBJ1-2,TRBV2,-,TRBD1,CASSERSTGIYGYTF,TGTGCCAGCAGTGAACGATCGACAGGGATCTATGGCTACACCTTC
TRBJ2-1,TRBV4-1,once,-,CASSQDRTYNEQFF,TGCGCCAGCAGCCAAGATCGAACCTACAATGAGCAGTTCTTC
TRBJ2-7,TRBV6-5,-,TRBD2,CASRPLAGGNEQYF,TGTGCCAGCAGACCACTAGCGGGAGGAAACGAGCAGTACTTC
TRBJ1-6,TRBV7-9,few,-,CASSLGGGGTNSPLHF,TGTGCCAGCAGCTTAGGTGGCGGAGGGACAAATTCACCCCTCCACTTT
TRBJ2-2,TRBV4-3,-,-,CASSQVEGTNTGELFF,TGCGCCAGCAGCCAAGTGGAGGGGACGAACACCGGGGAGCTGTTTTTT
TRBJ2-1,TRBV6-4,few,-,CANIGTGNEQFF,TGTGCCAACATCGGGACTGGCAATGAGCAGTTCTTC
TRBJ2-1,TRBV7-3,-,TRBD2,CASSLTSLAGEKQFF,TGTGCCAGCAGCTTAACGTCCCTAGCGGGAGAGAAGCAGTTCTTC
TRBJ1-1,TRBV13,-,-,CASSALGDPNTEAFF,TGTGCCAGCAGCGCCTTGGGGGACCCGAACACTGAAGCTTTCTTT
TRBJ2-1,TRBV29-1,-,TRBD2,CSVEDHRGGEQFF,TGCAGCGTTGAAGATCACCGCGGGGGTGAGCAGTTCTTC
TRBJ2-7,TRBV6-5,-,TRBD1,CASSYSTRGRDEQYF,TGTGCCAGCAGTTACTCGACCAGGGGGCGCGACGAGCAGTACTTC
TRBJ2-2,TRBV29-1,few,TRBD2,CSAGGGLAATGELFF,TGCAGCGCCGGGGGTGGACTAGCGGCTACCGGGGAGCTGTTTTTT
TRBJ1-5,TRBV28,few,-,CASRPPDRQPQHF,TGTGCCAGCAGGCCACCCGACAGGCAGCCCCAGCATTTT
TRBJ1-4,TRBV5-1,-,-,CASSTSRAGRSEKLFF,TGCGCCAGCAGCACTAGCCGAGCAGGGCGGAGTGAAAAACTGTTTTTT
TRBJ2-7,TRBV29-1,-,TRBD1,CSVGQGDEQYF,TGCAGCGTTGGACAGGGGGACGAGCAGTACTTC
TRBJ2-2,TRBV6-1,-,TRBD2,CASSGLAVNTGELFF,TGTGCCAGCAGTGGACTAGCGGTGAACACCGGGGAGCTGTTTTTT
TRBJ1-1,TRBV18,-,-,CASSPPSPGMNTEAFF,TGTGCCAGCTCACCACCCTCTCCGGGTATGAACACTGAAGCTTTCTTT
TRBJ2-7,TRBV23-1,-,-,CASIIVGLFGHEQYF,TGCGCCAGCATCATCGTGGGCCTTTTTGGGCACGAGCAGTACTTC
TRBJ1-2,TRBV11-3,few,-,CASSDRSLYGYTF,TGTGCCAGCTCAGACAGGAGCCTCTATGGCTACACCTTC
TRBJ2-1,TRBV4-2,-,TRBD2,CASSQENWVTSPYNEQFF,TGTGCCAGCAGCCAAGAAAATTGGGTGACTAGCCCCTACAATGAGCAGTTCTTC
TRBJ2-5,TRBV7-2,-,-,CASSLRPGETQYF,TGTGCCAGCAGCTTACGTCCAGGGGAGACCCAGTACTTC
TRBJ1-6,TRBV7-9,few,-,CASSPPGDSPLHF,TGTGCCAGCAGCCCCCCAGGGGATTCACCCCTCCACTTT
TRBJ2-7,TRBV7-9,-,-,CASSPLAGRSYEQYF,TGTGCCAGCAGCCCCCTGGCGGGACGCTCCTACGAGCAGTACTTC
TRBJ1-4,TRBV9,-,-,CASSGGTLNEKLFF,TGTGCCAGCAGCGGAGGGACACTGAATGAAAAACTGTTTTTT
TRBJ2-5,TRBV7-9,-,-,CASSLVASLETQYF,TGTGCCAGCAGCTTAGTGGCAAGCCTAGAGACCCAGTACTTC
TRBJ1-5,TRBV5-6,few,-,CASSHQGSNQPQHF,TGTGCCAGCAGCCACCAGGGGAGCAATCAGCCCCAGCATTTT